The clone carrying this TCR beta chain was counted between two and nine times. Clones were read by immunoSEQ multiplex PCR, and TCRdb kept only the in-frame ones, dropping some. The data hold about 73,000 clones, with around 79% observed a single time. This entry is derived from a study of glioma-infiltrating T cells after dendritic cell vaccination. The CDR3 is 12 residues long. Germline values: CDR1 SQVTM, CDR2 ANQGSEA. Selection required adequate fresh-frozen tumor tissue plus more than two years' survival data. No glioblastoma patient carried an isocitrate dehydrogenase mutation. PBMC were collected before vaccination, two weeks after the third vaccination, and at progression.

The sequence was obtained from a human donor with glioblastoma. This sequence joins TRBV29-1 and TRBJ1-5; 7 positions match TRBD1. The sample here was blood, taken before dendritic cell vaccination. CDR3 in DNA: TGCGCCACAGGGGAACCTAATCAGCCCCAGCATTTT. Protein sequence: CATGEPNQPQHF.